A single sample is the source of the 8 T cell receptor beta chains below, sequenced in a study of blood T cell repertoires in COVID-19. The repertoire was sequenced with immunoSEQ multiplex PCR; TCRdb's copy has only in-frame clones and lacks some. The sample lists 180,000 or so clones, more than 80% seen once, with more than 5% in the top ten. Sequencing was carried out using PBMCs or T cells enriched from blood (not recorded which). These receptor sequences come from a man aged 40-55 years who had recovered from COVID-19.

The chain recombines TRBV27 with TRBJ1-2; TRBD1 aligns across 9 bases. The V gene's germline CDR1 is MNHEY and CDR2 SMNVEV (reference sequence). The length of the CDR3 is 15 residues. Trimming at V came to 6 bases and at J to 8 bases, leaving 13 bases not matched to a gene. The CDR3 DNA reads as TGTGCCAGCAGCCGCAAATGGACAGGGGCAGACGGCTACACCTTC. Its protein is CASSRKWTGADGYTF.

This chain uses TRBV27 with TRBJ2-2; 9 nucleotides align to TRBD1. Germline V gene lookup returns CDR1 MNHEY and CDR2 SMNVEV (reference sequence). The CDR3 is 17 residues long. With V trimmed by 4 bases and J by 6 bases, 12 bases remained unmatched. The CDR3 is CASSSGGQGWFPGELFF. The CDR3 DNA is TGTGCCAGCAGTTCGGGGGGACAGGGTTGGTTTCCCGGGGAGCTGTTTTTT.

The J gene is TRBJ2-5, the V gene TRBV19; D is unclear. The CDR3 sequence is 12 residues long. V was clipped by 0 bases and J by 5 bases, with 4 bases between them. The germline CDR1 and CDR2 sequences are LNHDA and SQIVND (reference sequence). In nucleotides, the CDR3 is TGTGCCAGTAGTATAGATCTGGAGACCCAGTACTTC. Translation: CASSIDLETQYF. Variable domain in full (rest from reference TRBV19 and TRBJ2-5): DGGITQSPKYLFRKEGQNVTLSCEQNLNHDAMYWYRQDPGQGLRLIYYSQIVNDFQKGDIAEGYSVSREKKESFPLTVTSAQKNPTAFYLCASSIDLETQYFGPGTRLLVL.

V is TRBV27 and J is TRBJ1-6; TRBD1 aligns across 8 bases. Germline V gene sequence: CDR1 MNHEY, CDR2 SMNVEV (reference sequence). The CDR3 is 17 amino acids. With V trimmed by 6 bases and J by 9 bases, 16 bases remained unmatched. The CDR3 nucleotides are TGTGCCAGCAGCAACCCGCGGACAGGGCCGGCTAGTTCACCCCTCCACTTT. It encodes CASSNPRTGPASSPLHF.

The rearrangement links TRBV15 to TRBJ1-2; D gene uncertain. Germline V CDR1 and CDR2: LNHNV, YYDKDF (reference sequence). This CDR3 contains 16 residues. V was shortened by 1 base and J by 2 bases, with 14 bases between the two germline ends. The CDR3 DNA reads as TGTGCCACCAGCAGAGGGGGAGGCACCTCCAACTATGGCTACACCTTC. Amino acid sequence: CATSRGGGTSNYGYTF.

This chain links TRBV13 with TRBJ2-2; 12 nucleotides match TRBD1. The CDR3 contains 17 residues. The V and J ends lost 8 bases and 7 bases, in that order; junction bases with no gene match: 14. Germline V CDR1 and CDR2: PRHDT, FYEKMQ (reference sequence). This chain's CDR3 is CASSPNPGQGAIGELFF. The CDR3 DNA is TGTGCCAGCTCCCCCAACCCGGGACAGGGGGCGATCGGGGAGCTGTTTTTT.

The chain joins TRBV30 to TRBJ2-1; TRBD1 matches 8 bases. The trim removed 1 base at V and 3 bases at J, leaving 8 bases unmatched. Germline assignment: CDR1 GTSNPN and CDR2 SVGIG (reference sequence). The CDR3 extends over 16 amino acids. The DNA of the CDR3 is TGTGCCTGGAGTGAATCACCAGGGGGCAGCTACAATGAGCAGTTCTTC. It is translated as CAWSESPGGSYNEQFF.

The chain links TRBV20-1 to TRBJ1-6; D unclear. The V gene lost 3 bases and the J gene lost 5 bases, with 11 bases spanning the gap. CDR3 size: 14 residues. CDR1 is DFQATT and CDR2 is SNEGSKA in the germline V gene (reference sequence). The CDR3 is CSASEGRNNSPLHF. In DNA, the CDR3 is TGCAGTGCTAGTGAGGGCAGAAATAATTCACCCCTCCACTTT.